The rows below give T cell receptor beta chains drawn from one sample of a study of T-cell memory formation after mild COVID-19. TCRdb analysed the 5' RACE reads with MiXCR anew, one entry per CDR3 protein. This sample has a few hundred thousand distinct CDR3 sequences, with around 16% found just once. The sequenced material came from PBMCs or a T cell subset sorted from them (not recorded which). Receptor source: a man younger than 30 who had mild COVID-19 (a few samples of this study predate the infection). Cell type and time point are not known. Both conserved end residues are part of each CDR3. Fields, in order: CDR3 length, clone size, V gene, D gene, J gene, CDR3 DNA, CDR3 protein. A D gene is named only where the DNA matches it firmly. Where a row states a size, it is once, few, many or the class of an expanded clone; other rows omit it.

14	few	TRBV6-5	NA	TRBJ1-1	TGTGCCAGCAGGCCGGTTAATCCGAACACTGAAGCTTTCTTT	CASRPVNPNTEAFF
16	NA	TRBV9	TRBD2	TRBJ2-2	TGTGCCAGCAGCGTAGGTCTAGCGGGGAAGGCCGGGGAGCTGTTTTTT	CASSVGLAGKAGELFF
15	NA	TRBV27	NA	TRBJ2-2	TGTGCCAGCAGTTGGTGGGGGGCGGTCACCGGGGAGCTGTTTTTT	CASSWWGAVTGELFF
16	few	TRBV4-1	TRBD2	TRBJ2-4	TGCGCCAGCAGCCCGGCGGGGGGTACTGCCAAAAACATTCAGTACTTC	CASSPAGGTAKNIQYF
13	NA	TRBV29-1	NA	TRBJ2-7	TGCAGCGTTGAAAGTCGCCAGACCTACGAGCAGTACTTC	CSVESRQTYEQYF
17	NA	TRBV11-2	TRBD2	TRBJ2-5	TGTGCCAGCAGCTTAAGAGTATTTAGCGGGCGGGGAGAGACCCAGTACTTC	CASSLRVFSGRGETQYF
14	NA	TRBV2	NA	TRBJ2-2	TGTGCCAGCAGCGTCGGGGCGAACACCGGGGAGCTGTTTTTT	CASSVGANTGELFF
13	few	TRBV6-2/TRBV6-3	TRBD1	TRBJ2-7	TGTGCCAGCACGCTGGGACAGGGCTACGAGCAGTACTTC	CASTLGQGYEQYF
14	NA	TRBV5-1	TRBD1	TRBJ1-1	TGCGCCAGCAGCTTGGCCGGGGGACAGACTGAAGCTTTCTTT	CASSLAGGQTEAFF
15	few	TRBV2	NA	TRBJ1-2	TGTGCCAGCACCCCAAGGCGGCAGGGTAACTATGGCTACACCTTC	CASTPRRQGNYGYTF
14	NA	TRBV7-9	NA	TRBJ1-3	TGTGCCAGCAGAAAGGACGCCGGCGGAAACACCATATATTTT	CASRKDAGGNTIYF
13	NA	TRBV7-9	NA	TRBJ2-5	TGTGCCAGCACCCCGACGGATCAAGAGACCCAGTACTTC	CASTPTDQETQYF
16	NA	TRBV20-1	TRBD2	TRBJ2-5	TGCAGTGCTAGAGATCAGCAGCGGGGAACGCAAGAGACCCAGTACTTC	CSARDQQRGTQETQYF
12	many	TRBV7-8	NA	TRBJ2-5	TGTGCCAGCAGCTGGGACCAAGAGACCCAGTACTTC	CASSWDQETQYF
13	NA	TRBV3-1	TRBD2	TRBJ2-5	TGTGCCAGCACGGGGGGGCACCAAGAGACCCAGTACTTC	CASTGGHQETQYF
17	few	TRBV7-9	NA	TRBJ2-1	TGTGCCAGCAGCTCCGCCCGGACGGTTAGCTCCTACAATGAGCAGTTCTTC	CASSSARTVSSYNEQFF
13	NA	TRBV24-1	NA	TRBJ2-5	TGTGCCACCAGTGATTTTGGGGGGACGCCCCAGTACTTC	CATSDFGGTPQYF
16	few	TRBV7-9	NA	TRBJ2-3	TGTGCCAGCAGCCCAAGGACAGGAGGGGCCCAGGATACGCAGTATTTT	CASSPRTGGAQDTQYF
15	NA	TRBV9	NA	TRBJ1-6	TGTGCCAGCAGCGTAGAACCGGGCCGGGGTTCACCCCTCCACTTT	CASSVEPGRGSPLHF
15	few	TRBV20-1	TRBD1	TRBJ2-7	TGCAGTGCTAGAGGTGTGGGACAGGGGCCCTACGAGCAGTACTTC	CSARGVGQGPYEQYF
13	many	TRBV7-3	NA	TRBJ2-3	TGTGCCAGCAGCTTAAAGAGGACAGATACGCAGTATTTT	CASSLKRTDTQYF
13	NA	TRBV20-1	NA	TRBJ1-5	TGCAGTTCGGGACGCAGGGAGAATCAGCCCCAGCATTTT	CSSGRRENQPQHF
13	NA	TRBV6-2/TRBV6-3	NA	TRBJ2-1	TGTGCCAGCAGTTGGGGATGGGGCAATGAGCAGTTCTTC	CASSWGWGNEQFF
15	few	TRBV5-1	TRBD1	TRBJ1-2	TGCGCCAGCAGCTTGAGTACGGGACAGGGCAATGGCTACACCTTC	CASSLSTGQGNGYTF
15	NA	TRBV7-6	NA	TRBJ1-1	TGTGCCAGCAGCTTATATAAGGGAGGGTGGGCTGAAGCTTTCTTT	CASSLYKGGWAEAFF
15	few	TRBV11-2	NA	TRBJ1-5	TGTGCCAGCAGCTTAGATCACGGGCGGAATCAGCCCCAGCATTTT	CASSLDHGRNQPQHF
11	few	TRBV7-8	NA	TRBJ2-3	TGTGCCAGCAGCTTAGCGCCGTTTGTGAGTTTT	CASSLAPFVSF
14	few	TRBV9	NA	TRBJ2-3	TGTGCCAGCAGCGTAGACCCTGAGGAAGATACGCAGTATTTT	CASSVDPEEDTQYF
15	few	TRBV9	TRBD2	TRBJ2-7	TGTGCCAGCAGCCCAAGACTAGCACCCTCCTACGAGCAGTACTTC	CASSPRLAPSYEQYF
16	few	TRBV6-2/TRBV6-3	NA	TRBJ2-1	TGTGCCAGCACCTCCCCGTGGAGGGTGGGTAGGGATGAGCAGTTCTTC	CASTSPWRVGRDEQFF
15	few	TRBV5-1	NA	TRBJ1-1	TGCGCCAGCAGCTCCACGGAGGGGATGTACACTGAAGCTTTCTTT	CASSSTEGMYTEAFF
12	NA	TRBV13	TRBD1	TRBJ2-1	TGTGCCAGCAGCCTCGGGACAGGGAGGAGATTCTTC	CASSLGTGRRFF
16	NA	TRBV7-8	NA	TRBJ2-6	TGTGCCAGCAGCTGGACAGCGAACTCTGGGGCCAACGTCCTGACTTTC	CASSWTANSGANVLTF
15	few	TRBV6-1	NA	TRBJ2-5	TGTGCCAGCAGTGAGAGACAGGTCCGAGGGGAGACCCAGTACTTC	CASSERQVRGETQYF
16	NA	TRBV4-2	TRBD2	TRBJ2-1	TGTGCCAGCAGCCCGTCAGCCAGCGGGGGGGAGAATGAGCAGTTCTTC	CASSPSASGGENEQFF
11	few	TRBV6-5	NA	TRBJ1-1	TGTGCCAGCAGTTACAGGGAGAAAGCTTTCTTT	CASSYREKAFF
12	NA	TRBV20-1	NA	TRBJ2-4	TGCAGTGCTAGAGATGTCATAAACATTCGGTACTTC	CSARDVINIRYF
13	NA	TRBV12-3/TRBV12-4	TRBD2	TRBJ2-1	TGTGCCAGCAGTCCCGGGACTAGCATTGAGCAGTTCTTC	CASSPGTSIEQFF
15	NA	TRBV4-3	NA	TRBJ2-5	TGCGCCAGCAGCCAAGATGGGGGGGGCTCGGAGACCCAGTACTTC	CASSQDGGGSETQYF
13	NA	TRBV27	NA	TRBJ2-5	TGTGCCAGCAGTTTCACACACAAAGAGACCCAGTACTTC	CASSFTHKETQYF
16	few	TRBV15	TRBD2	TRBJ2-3	TGTGCCACCAGCAGAGGAAAGCGGGGGGGCAAAGATACGCAGTATTTT	CATSRGKRGGKDTQYF
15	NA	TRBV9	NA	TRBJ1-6	TGTGCCAGCAGCCCTCAGGGCGGTGGGAGGTCACCCCTCCACTTT	CASSPQGGGRSPLHF
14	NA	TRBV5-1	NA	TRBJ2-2	TGCGCCAGCAGCGTCTGGACCGGACCCGGGGAGCTGTTTTTT	CASSVWTGPGELFF
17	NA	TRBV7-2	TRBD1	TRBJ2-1	TGTGCCAGCAGCCCCCGCCTGACAGGGGTCCCCCACAATGAGCAGTTCTTC	CASSPRLTGVPHNEQFF
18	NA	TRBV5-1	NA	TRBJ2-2	TGCGCCAGCAGGCTGGACCCAGGAGGGCGGTGGAACACCGGGGAGCTGTTTTTT	CASRLDPGGRWNTGELFF
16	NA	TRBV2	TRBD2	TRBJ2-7	TGTGCCAGCAGTGAACTAGCGGGGGGGCCACGGTACGAGCAGTACTTC	CASSELAGGPRYEQYF
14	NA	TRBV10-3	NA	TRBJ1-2	TGTGCCATCAGGAACCAGGGAGTCGACTATGGCTACACCTTC	CAIRNQGVDYGYTF